This T cell receptor (beta chain) was sequenced during a study of early T cells in non-severe SARS-CoV-2 infection. General observations from the study: Missing private and CD4 specificities, VDJdb matching favored anti-spike CD8 responses.

The sample holds a few counts of this clonotype. Antigen unknown. The CDR3 covers 17 residues. Germline-derived CDR1 and CDR2 are SNHLY and FYNNEI. Trimming removed 1 base from V and 7 bases from J; junction bases left unmatched: 5. TCRdb reprocessed the 5' RACE reads with MiXCR, giving one entry per CDR3 protein. The sample consists of 45,000 to 60,000 distinct CDR3 sequences, about 10% of them appearing once. The sample consisted of whole blood. The source is an adult who was a healthcare worker with PCR-confirmed SARS-CoV-2 infection or an uninfected control (not recorded which). The chain couples TRBV2 to TRBJ2-2; 14 bases line up with TRBD2. The CDR3 loop is CASSEEGLAGVHGELFF. CDR3 bases: TGTGCCAGCAGTGAAGAGGGACTAGCGGGGGTGCACGGGGAGCTGTTTTTT.